This TCR beta chain is drawn from a study of cytomegalovirus exposure and HLA in healthy donors. TCRdb's table, derived via immunoSEQ multiplex PCR, lists solely in-frame clones and lacks some. The sample records 85,000 to 120,000 clones, approximately 94% being singletons. Study results and caveats: In vitro assays verified that a few CMV-associated chains recognized CMV antigens specifically.

Details on this clone: The antigen is unknown.

Sequencing input: PBMCs. The receptor was isolated from a woman aged 18-30 years in good health and CMV-seronegative.

In nucleotides, the CDR3 is TGTGCCAGCAGTTTATGGGGGGGGCGGGATGAGCAGTTCTTC. This sequence encodes CASSLWGGRDEQFF. The chain employs TRBV27 and TRBJ2-1; D is possibly TRBD2 (7 bases). CDR3 size: 14 residues. V shed 1 base and J shed 8 bases, with 12 bases lying between them. From germline, CDR1 is MNHEY and CDR2 SMNVEV (reference sequence).